This TCR beta chain was identified in a study of cytomegalovirus exposure and HLA in healthy donors (dated by TCRdb to about 2017). Notes on the research overall: An earlier analysis of 587 of the donors reported approximately 260 Gb of sequence data and 117 million unique TCR beta sequences obtained from about 179 million T cells. A later analysis re-examined previously published TCR beta repertoires from over 500 donors and added high-resolution HLA genotyping to investigate patterns of TCR occurrence. Of the roughly 390 genotyped donors, approximately 80% fell in the genetic ancestry cluster associated with self-reported Caucasian donors. The study combined high-throughput TCR immunosequencing, statistical association of individual TCRs with disease status, and machine learning to predict cytomegalovirus infection status. An earlier analysis of some 500 of the donors used high-throughput TCR beta sequencing to judge whether each TCR beta V gene segment behaved as functional or pseudogenic. Rather than drawing on any new phenotypic data, the later analysis identified candidate immune exposures from TCR beta sequences and the way those sequences occurred across donors. Genome-wide SNP genotypes for about 65% of the 666 donors were used in a later genetic analysis, which treated that subset as a discovery cohort. Roughly 300 gigabases of sequencing data and 70 million to 100 million unique TCR sequences were included in an early release covering about 620 HLA-typed donors. Donor age, sex, ethnicity and CMV serostatus were compiled together with the repertoire data. The number of typed donors differed by locus: 629-630 for A, B, C, DRB1 and DQB1; approximately 540 for DQA1; fewer than 610 for DPA1; and about 470 for DPB1. On average, around 230,000 unique TCR beta nucleotide sequences were sequenced per donor among 398 genotyped donors of the cohort, with roughly 18% of those sequences being non-productive. Several DR-DQ haplotypes were treated as single units for association and clustering because of strong linkage in the cohort. All discovery cohort repertoires had been generated using a single sequencing platform. A separate validation cohort of 90 to 150 different subjects was used in addition to the roughly 640-subject first cohort. HLA typing covered class I and class II loci at four-digit resolution. The aim of the study was to test whether cataloging public T cell receptors could identify signatures of past pathogen exposure. The study used immunosequencing to profile the T cell repertoires of 600 to 850 subjects and linked those repertoires to cytomegalovirus serostatus. Study-wide conclusions, independent of this receptor: Compared with equally common non-associated chains, HLA-associated TCR beta chains in a later analysis were more clonally expanded and had lower generation probabilities. Three of the identified cytomegalovirus-associated TCR beta chains were confirmed in vitro to be specific for cytomegalovirus antigens. Roughly uniform sequencing depth across donors was assumed in presence/absence analyses, although this assumption may not hold. A later analysis associated 16,951 TCR beta sequences with specific HLA alleles at a false discovery rate of 0.05. Most TCR sequences were seen in very few donors, while some public TCRs were found in many individuals. An earlier analysis of around 500 of the donors showed that most TCR beta V segments appeared in productive rearrangements either about 87% or about 30% of the time, which broadly matched IMGT annotations. The study listed 150 to 200 TCR beta chains as associated with cytomegalovirus. Some IMGT-functional V segments, including TRBV6-2 and TRBV6-3, could not be told apart with the 87-base-pair reads, so those segments were excluded. In a later genetic analysis, a missense DCLRE1C variant was associated with V-gene and J-gene trimming of TCR beta chains, and the association was replicated in an independent cohort. A further reported finding was that TCR beta sequences accurately predicted the HLA-A and HLA-B alleles for most subjects in the first cohort. Correlated functional status among segregating V segments might be attributable to linkage disequilibrium, but an unknown experimental factor could not be ruled out. The authors suggested that the approach could potentially be generalized to other disease states and immunological phenotypes. According to a later analysis, TCR association rates differed among HLA loci, with DRB1 alleles showing the most associated TCRs and HLA-C alleles showing the fewest. Compared with the approximately 720-donor mean, donors in an Asian-associated ancestry cluster had fewer N-insertions in productive TCRs, according to a later genetic analysis. A later analysis reported that several top co-occurrence clusters appeared linked to parvovirus B19, influenza, CMV and Epstein-Barr virus. This cohort had only TCR beta chains sequenced, and the lack of alpha or paired-chain data limited which features could be detected. Immune exposure information for the cohort was limited to CMV serostatus. Because HLA typing was missing for some donors at each locus, association tests included only the typed subset. The sequencing pipeline was judged likely to have produced a cluster of highly shared sequence variants as a technical artifact. When HLA alleles, especially DR and DQ, strongly co-occurred, attributing TCR associations to individual alleles was difficult. The earlier analysis of 587 of the donors excluded roughly 17 rarely observed V segments, including chromosome 9 orphons, because counts were too low. A later analysis found that most CMV-associated TCR beta chains appeared HLA-restricted, with HLA associations seemingly driven largely by CMV exposure. Cytomegalovirus status was reported to be diagnosed by the classifier with high specificity and sensitivity in both the original and validation cohorts.

In total, over 600 healthy bone marrow donors made up the cohort. At the time of sampling, every cohort member was nominally healthy, though immune exposures that went unrecorded were likely present. The donor was CMV seronegative and belonged to the group of 320 or so seronegative cohort members. A peripheral blood sample was provided by each donor, and peripheral blood mononuclear cells were used for TCR beta sequencing. The Qiagen DNeasy Blood Extraction Kit was used to extract genomic DNA from the blood cell samples. With regard to this clone: This receptor's antigen is unknown. No much larger clonotype is one base removed from it; base qualities were not supplied.

The library came from the immunoSEQ multiplex PCR assay. The multiplex PCR relied on a mix of 60 forward primers for TCR Vbeta segments and 13 reverse primers for TCR Jbeta segments. The CDR3 region of rearranged TCR beta genes was amplified from genomic DNA by a multiplex PCR assay. On the Illumina HiSeq System, the amplified TCR beta libraries were sequenced as 87-base-pair reads. The published analysis was carried out like this. In a later analysis, tens of millions of unique TCR beta chains were counted across the roughly 670 repertoires, and approximately 11 million of these chains were shared by at least two donors. A nearest-neighbor algorithm error-corrected the raw reads and collapsed the reads into unique sequences, merging closely related sequences to remove PCR and sequencing errors. V, D and J gene segments were assigned by aligning CDR3 sequences to IMGT reference sequences. For a sequence to be retained, a match of at least six nucleotides was required to both a V gene segment and a J gene segment. A rearrangement was called productive if the CDR3 had no stop codons and remained in frame with V and J, and every other rearrangement was called non-productive. Following IMGT convention, CDR3 was defined as the stretch from the second conserved V-encoded cysteine up to the conserved J-encoded phenylalanine. Sequences without an unambiguous match to a single V gene segment were excluded from the earlier analysis of over 500 of the donors. In an earlier analysis of several hundred of the donors, V segments were called functional above 56.7% productive rearrangements and were called segregating when the between-donor standard deviation exceeded 5%. A statistical classification framework was built to diagnose cytomegalovirus status from the catalog of TCR beta chain sequences. V and J gene assignment, in a later analysis, came from comparing TCR nucleotide sequences with IMGT/GENE-DB human TR gene sequences. The TCRdist pipeline was used in a later analysis to assign CDR3 sequences and most-parsimonious VDJ recombination scenarios. In a later analysis, every TCR beta chain was defined by the combination of its CDR3 amino acid sequence and its V-gene family, and reads without a unique V-gene family were dropped. To address suspected cross-contamination and a sequencing artifact, a later analysis removed some 620 highly shared, low-generation-probability nucleotide sequences. A later analysis calculated a clonal expansion index for each public chain from normalized within-repertoire ranks of inferred template counts. In a later analysis, generation probabilities were computed with a VDJ recombination model fitted to out-of-frame rearrangements, and the resulting probabilities were checked against IGoR. A later analysis scored TCR-TCR, TCR-HLA and TCR-CMV co-occurrence with hypergeometric tests, applying a repertoire-size bias correction to TCR pairs. False discovery rates were estimated in a later analysis by permuting HLA or CMV assignments 20 times. In a later analysis, co-occurring TCRs were grouped using DBSCAN, with TCRdist sequence similarity added in when clustering inside HLA-allele-positive subsets. Repertoires with fewer than 30,000 or more than 120,000 public chains, plus five repertoires with anomalous nucleotide sharing, were excluded from co-occurrence clustering. Not all clones reach the TCRdb copy of this immuneACCESS table, which keeps in-frame sequences only. Checked studies attribute under half of the gap to unresolved V genes and leave the rest unexplained. The V and J calls and clone size come from that table; D and trimming were worked out from the DNA. This sample has 60,000 to 80,000 clones in its table, and around 80% of those were observed once. The ten largest clones capture less than 3.5% of the sample.

CDR1 and CDR2, looked up from the germline V gene (reference sequence), are SEHNR and FQNEAQ. Germline trimming: 4 bases from V, 7 bases from J; junction bases outside gene matches: 18. Reading from cysteine to phenylalanine, the CDR3 counts 19 amino acids. Only the CDR3 DNA stays, 57 bases, in frame from base 1. This clonotype was sampled from a woman aged 25-40 years in good health and CMV-seronegative. Sequenced input: PBMCs. The chain employs TRBV7-9 and TRBJ2-1, with 11 junctional bases fitting TRBD2. In nucleotides, the sequence is TGTGCCAGCAGCTCAGCCGGGACTAGCGGTTACCTGCGACCAAATGAGCAGTTCTTC. The translation is CASSSAGTSGYLRPNEQFF. When the CDR3 is completed using the reference TRBV7-9 and TRBJ2-1 genes on either side, the full variable domain is DTGVSQNPRHKITKRGQNVTFRCDPISEHNRLYWYRQTLGQGPEFLTYFQNEAQLEKSRLLSDRFSAERPKGSFSTLEIQRTEQGDSAMYLCASSSAGTSGYLRPNEQFFGPGTRLTVL.